The TCR beta chain described here comes from a study of blood T cell repertoires in COVID-19. Study summary: Acute-phase and convalescent COVID-19 samples originated in the United States, Italy and Spain. Nucleic acid was either cDNA or gDNA, and it came from T cells, B-cell-depleted T cells, or PBMCs.

Authors' methods: Amplification from reference gene primers served as the basis for estimated nucleated cell counts. Sequenced by immunoSEQ multiplex PCR; TCRdb stores in-frame clones only, minus some. Clone size and the V and J calls come from that table; the DNA yielded D and trimming. This table holds roughly 330,000 clones, 89% found once. CDR1 and CDR2 (germline): LGHNA, YNFKEQ. This CDR3 spans 15 amino acids. After removal of 1 base from V and 6 bases from J, the junction contained 7 bases not matched to a gene. The sequence was collected from a man younger than 30 who had recovered from COVID-19. The chain is built from TRBV4-2 and TRBJ1-2, with TRBD1 matching 8 bases. The sample consisted of peripheral blood. The CDR3 DNA reads TGTGCCAGCAGCCAAGTAGGGGGACAGGTGGATGGCTACACCTTC. It codes for CASSQVGGQVDGYTF.